These 30 T cell receptor beta chains were sequenced from one sample in a study of naive and memory T cell subsets. Alpha and beta constant region primers primed reverse transcription for blood and skin samples. TCRdb reprocessed the 5' RACE reads via MiXCR and lists one record per CDR3 protein. The table includes approximately 24,000 distinct CDR3 sequences, under 30% detected once. Whole blood, roughly 2.4 ml, came from adult healthy volunteers. The source of these receptors is a female donor in good health.

The chain uses TRBV20-1 and TRBJ2-5; 9 nucleotides align to TRBD1. CDR1 and CDR2 (germline): DFQATT, SNEGSKA (reference sequence). V gave up 0 bases and J gave up 5 bases; unmatched junction bases: 7. This CDR3 spans 15 amino acids. CDR3 DNA: TGCAGTGCTAGAGATACAGGGGGCGCCGGCGAGACCCAGTACTTC. It codes for CSARDTGGAGETQYF.

This CDR3 is CASSLEASGYNEQFF. CDR3 DNA: TGTGCCAGCAGCTTAGAAGCTAGCGGCTACAATGAGCAGTTCTTC. The rearrangement uses TRBV7-2 and TRBJ2-1, with TRBD2 identical over 7 bases. This CDR3 comprises 15 residues. The germline V gene has CDR1 SGHTA and CDR2 FQGNSA. Losses at the gene ends were 1 base for V and 3 bases for J; bases not matched to a gene: 3.

This clonotype is medium-sized (0.01 to 0.1%) within its sample. The chain employs TRBV24-1 and TRBJ2-5; 7 bases match TRBD1. Trimming took 3 bases from V and 5 from J; bases not matched to a gene: 11. The CDR3 spans 16 residues. Germline V gene lookup returns CDR1 KGHDR and CDR2 SFDVKD. CDR3 DNA sequence: TGTGCCACCAGTGATGGAGGACAGGTCTTGAGGGAGACCCAGTACTTC. Translating gives CATSDGGQVLRETQYF.

This clonotype was counted a few times. The chain recombines TRBV6-5 with TRBJ1-2, with D uncertain. Looked up from germline, CDR1 is MNHEY and CDR2 is SVGAGI. Trimming stripped 0 bases from V and 8 bases from J, with 13 bases between. The CDR3 contains 14 residues. CDR3: CASSYSSRAGGYTF. The CDR3 DNA follows: TGTGCCAGCAGTTACTCGAGTCGGGCTGGCGGCTACACCTTC.

Sample share makes this clonotype medium-sized (0.01 to 0.1%). V usage is TRBV29-1 and J usage is TRBJ2-5; D gene uncertain. Trimming took 7 bases from V and 5 from J, leaving 11 bases between them. This CDR3 is 11 amino acids long. Per germline, CDR1 SQVTM and CDR2 ANQGSEA. The CDR3 protein is CSGRQWETQYF. The CDR3 bases are TGCAGCGGACGTCAATGGGAGACCCAGTACTTC.

This chain joins TRBV5-1 and TRBJ2-7; 10 positions agree with TRBD2. CDR1 is SGHRS, CDR2 YFSETQ, per germline. V was clipped by 3 bases and J by 0 bases; unmatched bases: 6. This CDR3 is 16 amino acids long. CDR3 sequence reads: CASSSGLAPSSYEQYF. CDR3 DNA sequence: TGCGCCAGCAGCTCGGGACTAGCGCCGAGCTCCTACGAGCAGTACTTC.

The chain carries TRBV29-1 and TRBJ2-5; unclear D gene. The CDR3 sequence is 12 residues long. CDR1 and CDR2 (germline): SQVTM, ANQGSEA. V was cut by 4 bases and J by 1 base, with 7 bases left in between. Here the CDR3 DNA reads TGCAGCGTTGCTGAAAGCCAAGAGACCCAGTACTTC. Amino acids: CSVAESQETQYF.

V gene TRBV29-1 combines with J gene TRBJ2-3, with 11 bases that match TRBD2. Trimming removed 0 bases from V and 2 bases from J; junction bases left unmatched: 4. The germline CDR1 and CDR2 sequences are SQVTM and ANQGSEA. CDR3 length: 16 residues. Here the CDR3 reads CSVEDLSGRATDTQYF. The CDR3 DNA is TGCAGCGTTGAAGATCTTAGCGGGAGGGCCACAGATACGCAGTATTTT.

In this sample, this clonotype turned up many times. This chain connects TRBV3-1 to TRBJ2-1; D gene uncertain. The CDR3 length is 15 residues. Germline V gives CDR1 LGHDT, CDR2 YNNKEL (reference sequence). V shed 4 bases and J shed 4 bases, with 14 bases lying between them. CDR3 amino acids: CASSLDLTLYNEQFF. The CDR3 bases are TGTGCCAGCAGCCTGGACCTGACTCTTTACAATGAGCAGTTCTTC.

By proportion, this clonotype is medium-sized. V gene TRBV7-2 combines with J gene TRBJ1-5; D gene uncertain. V was trimmed by 3 bases and J by 7 bases, leaving 10 bases between them. The germline V gene has CDR1 SGHTA and CDR2 FQGNSA. CDR3 size: 13 residues. In nucleotides, the CDR3 is TGTGCCAGCAGCTTGGGCCTGGGGCAGCCCCAGCATTTT. Translated, it gives CASSLGLGQPQHF.

This clonotype was counted at least ten times. The chain links TRBV7-9 to TRBJ1-5; a weak D match, TRBD1 (5 bases). CDR1 is SEHNR, CDR2 FQNEAQ, per germline (reference sequence). V was pared by 1 base and J by 4 bases, with 8 bases between. The CDR3 loop spans 14 amino acids. CDR3 bases: TGTGCCAGCAGCTTAGGCAGGGTTAATCAGCCCCAGCATTTT. This codes for CASSLGRVNQPQHF.

This clonotype is medium-sized within its sample. The genes are TRBV12-3 or TRBV12-4 and TRBJ2-3, with D possibly TRBD2 on 6 matching bases. V was cut by 5 bases and J by 4 bases, with 19 bases left in between. CDR3 length: 16 amino acids. The CDR3 DNA follows: TGTGCCAGCAGTCCGTCGGGCGGGGTTCAGGCAGATACGCAGTATTTT. Its protein product is CASSPSGGVQADTQYF.

This clonotype occurred many times. This sequence joins TRBV20-1 and TRBJ2-3; D perhaps matches TRBD2 (5 bases). V gave up 4 bases and J gave up 2 bases, with 10 bases separating them. This CDR3 comprises 13 residues. Germline V gene lookup returns CDR1 DFQATT and CDR2 SNEGSKA (reference sequence). CDR3 DNA: TGCAGTGCTATCTGGACTTACACAGATACGCAGTATTTT. Translation gives CSAIWTYTDTQYF.

The sample holds many counts of this clonotype. The chain couples TRBV12-3 or TRBV12-4 to TRBJ2-1; D ambiguous. V lost 5 bases and J lost 7, with 12 bases in between. There are 13 residues in the CDR3. This CDR3 is CASSQNRWNEQFF. For the CDR3, the DNA is TGTGCCAGCAGTCAGAATAGGTGGAATGAGCAGTTCTTC.

This clonotype was counted ten times or more. This chain uses TRBV20-1 with TRBJ1-5, with 7 bases fitting TRBD1. The CDR3 extends over 14 amino acids. V shed 0 bases, J shed 6 bases, and the junction held 5 bases outside the gene matches. CDR1 DFQATT and CDR2 SNEGSKA come from the germline V gene (reference sequence). CDR3 region: CSARDSGGSQPQHF. The CDR3, as DNA: TGCAGTGCTAGAGATTCAGGGGGTAGTCAGCCCCAGCATTTT.

In its sample, this clonotype is medium-sized. V and J are TRBV5-6 and TRBJ2-1; D is uncertain. The germline CDR1 and CDR2 sequences are SGHDT and YYEEEE. This CDR3 spans 13 amino acids. V was cut by 1 base and J by 6 bases, with 8 bases left in between. CDR3 residues: CASSLSQRNEQFF. The CDR3, as DNA: TGTGCCAGCAGCTTGTCACAGCGCAATGAGCAGTTCTTC.

This chain uses TRBV6-5 with TRBJ2-1; 7 bases align to TRBD2. After removal of 6 bases from V and 2 bases from J, the junction contained 10 bases not matched to a gene. Germline V gene sequence: CDR1 MNHEY, CDR2 SVGAGI. The length of the CDR3 is 16 residues. In DNA, the CDR3 is TGTGCCAGCAGCGTAACTAGCGAGAGGGCCTACAATGAGCAGTTCTTC. Translating gives CASSVTSERAYNEQFF.

This clonotype was seen at least ten times. The rearrangement joins TRBV20-1 to TRBJ2-7; D may be TRBD1 (5 bases). The CDR3 sequence is 12 residues long. The germline V gene encodes CDR1 DFQATT and CDR2 SNEGSKA (reference sequence). Trimming shortened V by 0 bases and J by 6 bases, and 9 bases separated the two germline ends. The CDR3 DNA follows: TGCAGTGCTAGAGACGTGGGGCGCGAGCAGTACTTC. Translation gives CSARDVGREQYF.

Many counts were recorded for this clonotype. V usage is TRBV29-1 and J usage is TRBJ2-2; D is uncertain. Per the germline V gene, CDR1 is SQVTM and CDR2 is ANQGSEA. This CDR3 has 12 amino acids. Trimming removed 6 bases at V and 3 bases at J, with 8 bases between. The CDR3 is CSVSTYTGELFF. DNA of the CDR3: TGCAGCGTGTCAACCTACACCGGGGAGCTGTTTTTT.

The V and J genes are TRBV29-1 and TRBJ1-4, with TRBD1 matching 11 bases. The CDR3 covers 16 residues. Looked up from germline, CDR1 is SQVTM and CDR2 is ANQGSEA. V lost 6 bases and J lost 5; bases outside the gene matches: 11. CDR3 bases: TGCAGCGTGCGGGGACAGGGGGTAGGCTTGAATGAAAAACTGTTTTTT. Its translation: CSVRGQGVGLNEKLFF.

This rearrangement joins TRBV29-1 to TRBJ1-5; possible D gene TRBD1, 5 bases. The CDR3 length is 14 residues. The germline V gene encodes CDR1 SQVTM and CDR2 ANQGSEA. Trimming removed 4 bases from V and 0 bases from J, with 10 bases in between. Here the CDR3 reads CSVGSGDSNQPQHF. DNA for the CDR3: TGCAGCGTTGGTTCGGGGGATAGCAATCAGCCCCAGCATTTT.

This clonotype occurred a few times. The chain is built from TRBV29-1 and TRBJ1-2; D unclear. CDR3 length equals 10 residues. CDR1 is SQVTM, CDR2 ANQGSEA, per germline. This CDR3 reads CTCEQNGYTF. DNA of the CDR3: TGCACCTGTGAACAGAATGGCTACACCTTC.

In its sample, this clonotype was seen many times. The J gene is TRBJ2-5, the V gene TRBV29-1, with D unresolved. Trimming stripped 0 bases from V and 7 bases from J, with 3 bases between. Germline V gene lookup returns CDR1 SQVTM and CDR2 ANQGSEA. The CDR3 has 10 residues. CDR3 bases: TGCAGCGTTGAAGATCCGACCCAGTACTTC. Protein: CSVEDPTQYF.

In this sample, this clonotype turned up many times. The genes are TRBV3-1 and TRBJ1-2; no clear D. Germline loops: CDR1 LGHDT, CDR2 YNNKEL (reference sequence). V gave up 1 base and J gave up 5 bases, with 17 bases separating them. This CDR3 is built from 16 residues. CDR3 residues: CASSQGVTQTLYGYTF. The DNA of the CDR3 is TGTGCCAGCAGCCAAGGAGTGACCCAGACACTATATGGCTACACCTTC.

The rearrangement links TRBV10-3 to TRBJ2-1; D gene unclear. The CDR3 has 14 amino acids. The germline V gene has CDR1 ENHRY and CDR2 SYGVKD. Between the trimmed V and J ends, which lost 6 bases and 2 bases, there was a span of 11 bases. Here the CDR3 reads CAIRDPEPYNEQFF. CDR3 bases: TGTGCCATCAGGGACCCTGAACCCTACAATGAGCAGTTCTTC.

This clonotype appeared many times. The chain couples TRBV20-1 to TRBJ1-5, with TRBD1 matching 8 bases. Trimming at V came to 6 bases and at J to 7 bases, leaving 11 bases not matched to a gene. CDR1 is DFQATT, CDR2 SNEGSKA, per germline (reference sequence). The CDR3 sequence is 14 residues long. The CDR3 DNA follows: TGCAGTGCCGCCGATGACAGGGGCGGCCAGCCCCAGCATTTT. This codes for CSAADDRGGQPQHF.

This clonotype has at least ten counts. This rearrangement joins TRBV29-1 to TRBJ2-2; maybe TRBD2 (5 bases). Trimming stripped 5 bases from V and 0 bases from J, with 10 bases between. Germline V gives CDR1 SQVTM, CDR2 ANQGSEA. The CDR3 contains 14 residues. CDR3 sequence (DNA): TGCAGCGTTCGCCGGGGAACGAACACCGGGGAGCTGTTTTTT. This translates into CSVRRGTNTGELFF.

The chain has TRBV6-5 and TRBJ1-2; no definite D call. V lost 4 bases to trimming and J lost 5 bases, with 5 bases between them. This CDR3 region has 11 residues. Germline assignment: CDR1 MNHEY and CDR2 SVGAGI. In DNA form, the CDR3 reads TGTGCCAGCAGTTCCCTGTATGGCTACACCTTC. Amino acids: CASSSLYGYTF.

This clonotype is medium-sized in the sample. The chain employs TRBV20-1 and TRBJ2-1, with TRBD2 as a possible D gene (6 bases). Trimming removed 5 bases at V and 0 bases at J, with 17 bases between. The germline CDR1 and CDR2 sequences are DFQATT and SNEGSKA (reference sequence). CDR3 size: 16 residues. The CDR3 loop reads CSALPGTSSSYNEQFF. The CDR3 DNA reads as TGCAGTGCTCTCCCCGGGACTTCAAGCTCCTACAATGAGCAGTTCTTC.

This clonotype was recorded at least ten times. This chain joins TRBV20-1 and TRBJ2-3; the D is unclear. CDR1 is DFQATT and CDR2 is SNEGSKA in the germline V gene (reference sequence). The CDR3 is 11 residues long. The ends were cut back, 6 bases at V and 2 bases at J, with 6 bases in the middle. The CDR3 region has the DNA TGCAGTGCCTCCATCACAGATACGCAGTATTTT. It encodes CSASITDTQYF.